This is a list of T cell receptor beta chains from one sample in a study of T cell changes during pregnancy in multiple sclerosis. TCRdb's copy holds only in-frame clones and misses some; the assay was immunoSEQ multiplex PCR. The sample includes more than 20,000 clones, roughly 93% of them seen just once. Sequenced material: CD8+ T cells from peripheral blood mononuclear cells, taken in the third trimester of pregnancy. These receptors originate from a female donor with multiple sclerosis, enrolled in a pregnancy study. The CDR3 runs from the conserved cysteine through the conserved F or W. D genes are given only for firm matches. A row's size may be missing; if present it is once, few, many or a size class.

d_gene | j_gene | abundance | v_gene | CDR3nt | CDR3aa
NA | TRBJ2-5 | once | TRBV7-4 | TGTGCCAGCAGCTCCCTCAACTCGGCCCAGTACTTC | CASSSLNSAQYF
NA | TRBJ1-1 | NA | TRBV9 | TGTGCCAGCACCCCGGGAGGGATGAACACTGAAGCTTTCTTT | CASTPGGMNTEAFF
NA | TRBJ1-2 | NA | TRBV29-1 | TGCAGCGTTGTGGCACCTAACTATGGCTACACCTTC | CSVVAPNYGYTF
NA | TRBJ1-1 | NA | TRBV7-9 | TGTGCCAGCAGCGCGCCGGGACAAATTCCAGAGGGAGCTTTCTTT | CASSAPGQIPEGAFF
NA | TRBJ2-7 | NA | TRBV29-1 | TGCAGCGTTATAGACAGTTGGACCTACGAGCAGTACTTC | CSVIDSWTYEQYF
TRBD1 | TRBJ2-7 | few | TRBV27 | TGTGCCAGCAGTTTATCGTTCAGTCCGGGACAGGGGATTTACGAGCAGTACTTC | CASSLSFSPGQGIYEQYF
TRBD1 | TRBJ1-3 | NA | TRBV5-5 | TGTGCCAGCAGTTCACGACAGGGTTCAGGAAACACCATATATTTT | CASSSRQGSGNTIYF
NA | TRBJ2-1 | NA | TRBV9 | TGTGCCAGCAGCTCTCAACTTCCAAGAGGTAACAATGAGCAGTTCTTC | CASSSQLPRGNNEQFF
NA | TRBJ1-4 | NA | TRBV4-3 | TGCGCCAGCAGCCAAGTCGGCCAGGGTGGATATGAAAAACTGTTTTTT | CASSQVGQGGYEKLFF
NA | TRBJ2-7 | NA | TRBV9 | TGTGCCAGCAGCCCCAGGGACACAAACTACGAGCAGTACTTC | CASSPRDTNYEQYF
NA | TRBJ1-1 | NA | TRBV9 | TGTGCCAGCAGCGTCGGGGAGAACACTGAAGCTTTCTTT | CASSVGENTEAFF
NA | TRBJ1-2 | NA | TRBV7-9 | TGTGCCAGCAGCCCCGGGACAACATGGGGACATGGCTACACCTTC | CASSPGTTWGHGYTF
NA | TRBJ1-1 | NA | TRBV19 | TGTGCCAGTAGTGGTAAACAGGGCCTGAACACTGAAGCTTTCTTT | CASSGKQGLNTEAFF